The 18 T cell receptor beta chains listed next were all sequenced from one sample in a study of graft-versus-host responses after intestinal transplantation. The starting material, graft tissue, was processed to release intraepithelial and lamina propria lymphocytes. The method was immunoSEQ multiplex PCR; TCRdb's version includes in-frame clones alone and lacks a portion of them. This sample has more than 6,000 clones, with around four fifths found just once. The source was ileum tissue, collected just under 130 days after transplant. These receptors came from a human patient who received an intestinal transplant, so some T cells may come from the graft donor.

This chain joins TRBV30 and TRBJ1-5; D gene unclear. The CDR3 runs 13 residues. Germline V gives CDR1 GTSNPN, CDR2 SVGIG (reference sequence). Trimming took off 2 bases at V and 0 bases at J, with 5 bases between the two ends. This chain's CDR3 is CAWSSDSNQPQHF. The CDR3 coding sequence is TGTGCCTGGAGTTCAGATAGCAATCAGCCCCAGCATTTT.

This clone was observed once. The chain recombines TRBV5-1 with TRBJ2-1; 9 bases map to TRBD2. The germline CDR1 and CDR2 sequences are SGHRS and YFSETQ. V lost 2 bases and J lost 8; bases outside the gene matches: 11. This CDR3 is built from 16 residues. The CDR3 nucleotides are TGCGCCAGCAGCTTTCAGCGGGGGGTTCTTATCTATGAGCAGTTCTTC. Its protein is CASSFQRGVLIYEQFF.

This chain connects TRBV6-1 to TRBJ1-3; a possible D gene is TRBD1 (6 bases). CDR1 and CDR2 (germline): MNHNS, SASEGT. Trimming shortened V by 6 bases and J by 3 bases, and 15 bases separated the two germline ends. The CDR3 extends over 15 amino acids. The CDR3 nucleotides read TGTGCCAGCAGCTCAGGGGTTTTATTTGGAAACACCATATATTTT. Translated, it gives CASSSGVLFGNTIYF.

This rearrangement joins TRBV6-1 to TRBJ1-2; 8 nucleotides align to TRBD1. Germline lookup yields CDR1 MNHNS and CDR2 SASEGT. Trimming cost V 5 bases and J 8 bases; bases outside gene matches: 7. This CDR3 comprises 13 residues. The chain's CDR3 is CASSFGQGGGYTF. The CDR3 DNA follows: TGTGCCAGCAGTTTCGGACAGGGTGGCGGCTACACCTTC.

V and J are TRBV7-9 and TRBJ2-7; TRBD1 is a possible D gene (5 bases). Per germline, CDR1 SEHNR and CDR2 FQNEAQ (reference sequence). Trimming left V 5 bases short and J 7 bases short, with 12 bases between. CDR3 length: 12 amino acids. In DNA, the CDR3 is TGTGCCAGCAGCGCTGCAGGGTGGGAGCAGTACTTC. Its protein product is CASSAAGWEQYF.

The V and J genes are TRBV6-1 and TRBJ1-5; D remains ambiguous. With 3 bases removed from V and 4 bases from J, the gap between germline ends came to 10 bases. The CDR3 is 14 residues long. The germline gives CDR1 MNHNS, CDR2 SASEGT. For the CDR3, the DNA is TGTGCCAGCAGTGAGAACGGACTTAATCAGCCCCAGCATTTT. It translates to CASSENGLNQPQHF.

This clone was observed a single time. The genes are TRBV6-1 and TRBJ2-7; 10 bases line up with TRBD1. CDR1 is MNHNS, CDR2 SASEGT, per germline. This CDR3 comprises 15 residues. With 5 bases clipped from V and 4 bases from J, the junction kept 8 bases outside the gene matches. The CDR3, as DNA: TGTGCCAGCAGTCGGGACAGGGGCAGAGGATACGAGCAGTACTTC. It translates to CASSRDRGRGYEQYF.

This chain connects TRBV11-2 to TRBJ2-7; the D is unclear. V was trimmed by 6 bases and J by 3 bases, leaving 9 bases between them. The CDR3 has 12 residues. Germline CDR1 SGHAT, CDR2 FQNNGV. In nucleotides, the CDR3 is TGTGCCAGCAGTTACGTGGACTACGAGCAGTACTTC. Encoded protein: CASSYVDYEQYF.

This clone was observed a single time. The CDR3 nucleotides are TGCGCCAGCAGCCACTCCGGGACTAGCGGCTACAATGAGCAGTTCTTC. Translating gives CASSHSGTSGYNEQFF. J is TRBJ2-1 and V is TRBV4-1; 11 nucleotides line up with TRBD2. Trimming cost V 3 bases and J 3 bases; bases outside gene matches: 4. CDR1 MGHRA and CDR2 YSYEKL come from the germline V gene. The CDR3 consists of 16 residues.

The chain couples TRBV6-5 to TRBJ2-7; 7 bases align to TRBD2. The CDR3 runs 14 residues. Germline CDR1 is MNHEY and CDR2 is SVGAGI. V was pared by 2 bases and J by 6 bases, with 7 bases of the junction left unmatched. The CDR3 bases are TGTGCCAGCAGTTACGAAGCGGGGTCGCCCGAGCAGTACTTC. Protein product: CASSYEAGSPEQYF.

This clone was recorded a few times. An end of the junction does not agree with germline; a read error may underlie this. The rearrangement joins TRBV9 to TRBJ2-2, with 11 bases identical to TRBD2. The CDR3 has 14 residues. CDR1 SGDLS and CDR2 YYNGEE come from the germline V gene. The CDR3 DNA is TGTGCCAGCAGCGTAGCCCATACTAGCGGGGGGCTGTTTTTT. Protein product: CASSVAHTSGGLFF.

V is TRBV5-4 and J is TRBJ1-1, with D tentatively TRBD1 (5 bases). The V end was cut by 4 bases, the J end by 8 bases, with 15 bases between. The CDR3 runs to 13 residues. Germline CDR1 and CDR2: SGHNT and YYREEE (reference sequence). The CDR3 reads CASSRTTGAEAFF. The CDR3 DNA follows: TGTGCCAGCAGCCGAACAACCGGGGCCGAAGCTTTCTTT.

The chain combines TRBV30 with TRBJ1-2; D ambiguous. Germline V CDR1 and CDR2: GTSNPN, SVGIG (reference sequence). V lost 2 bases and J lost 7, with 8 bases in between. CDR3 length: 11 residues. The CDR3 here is CAWSLTGGYTF. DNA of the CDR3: TGTGCCTGGAGTCTAACTGGTGGCTACACCTTC.

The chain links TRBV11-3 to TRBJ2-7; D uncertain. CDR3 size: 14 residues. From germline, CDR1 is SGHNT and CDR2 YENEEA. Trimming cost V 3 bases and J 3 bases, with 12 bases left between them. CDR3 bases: TGTGCCAGCAGCTTCCGTGAAATGGGCTACGAGCAGTACTTC. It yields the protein CASSFREMGYEQYF. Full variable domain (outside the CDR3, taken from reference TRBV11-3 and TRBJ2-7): EAGVVQSPRYKIIEKKQPVAFWCNPISGHNTLYWYLQNLGQGPELLIRYENEEAVDDSQLPKDRFSAERLKGVDSTLKIQPAELGDSAVYLCASSFREMGYEQYFGPGTRLTVT.

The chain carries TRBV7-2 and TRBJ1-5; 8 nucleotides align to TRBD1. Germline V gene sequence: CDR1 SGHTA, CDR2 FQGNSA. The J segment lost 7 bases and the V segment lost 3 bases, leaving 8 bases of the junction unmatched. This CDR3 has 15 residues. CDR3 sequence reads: CASSLGAGGLQPQHF. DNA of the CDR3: TGTGCCAGCAGCTTGGGGGCAGGGGGCTTGCAGCCCCAGCATTTT.

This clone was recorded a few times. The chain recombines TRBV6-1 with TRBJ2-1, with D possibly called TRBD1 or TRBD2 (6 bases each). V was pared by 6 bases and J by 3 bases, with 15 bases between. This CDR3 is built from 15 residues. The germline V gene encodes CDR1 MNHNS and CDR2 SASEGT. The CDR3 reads CASRVGGKNYNEQFF. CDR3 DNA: TGTGCCAGCAGAGTAGGGGGGAAAAACTACAATGAGCAGTTCTTC.

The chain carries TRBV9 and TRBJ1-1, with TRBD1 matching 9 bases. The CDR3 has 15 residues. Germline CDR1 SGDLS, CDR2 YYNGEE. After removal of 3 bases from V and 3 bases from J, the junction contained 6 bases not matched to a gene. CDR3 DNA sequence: TGTGCCAGCAGCGCGACAGGGGGGACGGACACTGAAGCTTTCTTT. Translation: CASSATGGTDTEAFF.

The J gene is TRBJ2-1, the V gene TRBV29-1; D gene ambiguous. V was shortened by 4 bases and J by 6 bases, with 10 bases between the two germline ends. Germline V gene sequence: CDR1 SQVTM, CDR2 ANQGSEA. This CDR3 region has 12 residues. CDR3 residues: CSVGSHPNEQFF. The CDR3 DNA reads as TGCAGCGTTGGTTCGCACCCCAATGAGCAGTTCTTC.